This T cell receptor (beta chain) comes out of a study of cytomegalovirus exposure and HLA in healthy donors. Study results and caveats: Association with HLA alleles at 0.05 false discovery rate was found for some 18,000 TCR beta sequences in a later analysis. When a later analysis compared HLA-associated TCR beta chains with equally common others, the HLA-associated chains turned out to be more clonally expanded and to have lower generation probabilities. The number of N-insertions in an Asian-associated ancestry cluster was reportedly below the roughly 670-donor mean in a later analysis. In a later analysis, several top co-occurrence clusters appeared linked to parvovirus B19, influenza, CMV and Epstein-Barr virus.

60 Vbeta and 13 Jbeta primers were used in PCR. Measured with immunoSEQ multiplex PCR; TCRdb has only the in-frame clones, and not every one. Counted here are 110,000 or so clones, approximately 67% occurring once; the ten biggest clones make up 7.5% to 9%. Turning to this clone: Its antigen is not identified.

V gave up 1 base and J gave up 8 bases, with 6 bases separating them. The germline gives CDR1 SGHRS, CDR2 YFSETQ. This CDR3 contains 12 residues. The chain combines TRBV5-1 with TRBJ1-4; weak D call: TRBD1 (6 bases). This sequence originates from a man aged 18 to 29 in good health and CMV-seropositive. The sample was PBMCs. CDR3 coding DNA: TGCGCCAGCAGCTTGAGGGGGGAAAAACTGTTTTTT. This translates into CASSLRGEKLFF.